The sequence of this T cell receptor (beta chain) was determined in a study of identical twins. In regard to this clonotype: Its cognate antigen is unknown.

Each CDR3 protein gets one entry after TCRdb re-called the 5' RACE reads with MiXCR. Of around 510,000 distinct CDR3 sequences in the sample, 13% to 15% were seen once. The CDR3 length is 15 residues. From germline, CDR1 is MRHNA and CDR2 SNTAGT. With 7 bases removed from V and 4 bases from J, the gap between germline ends came to 18 bases. Study-wide results and limits: Monozygotic twins shared more out-of-frame TCR alpha than recombination models predicted. The study reached conclusions through statistical analysis that was cross-sectional, not following the same donors.

This same sample was also taken into another study, of yellow fever vaccine responses in identical twins.

The chain has TRBV6-4 and TRBJ2-3; a possible D gene is TRBD2 (5 bases). The sample consisted of CD4+ T cells sorted from blood. This clonotype originated in a young woman in good health. Here the CDR3 reads CASKLDSTRADTQYF. The CDR3 DNA reads as TGTGCCAGCAAACTGGACTCGACCCGAGCAGATACGCAGTATTTT.